Shown below are 23 T cell receptor beta chains from a single sample sequenced in a study of neurological immune-mediated disorders. TCRdb re-called the 5' RACE reads through MiXCR, storing one row per CDR3 protein. Seen here are tens of thousands of distinct CDR3 sequences, 10% to 12% observed once, and the top ten hold 1.5% to 2%. Specimen: PBMCs. The receptors derive from a man between 60 and 70 years old in good health.

This clonotype was detected ten times or more. The J gene is TRBJ2-5, the V gene TRBV18; unclear D gene. The V and J ends lost 1 base and 4 bases respectively, with 7 bases between them. The CDR3 contains 13 residues. In germline, CDR1 is KGHSH, CDR2 LQKENI. The CDR3 sequence is CASSPRHGETQYF. The CDR3 bases are TGTGCCAGCTCACCACGTCACGGAGAGACCCAGTACTTC.

There are many counts of this clonotype. The chain carries TRBV11-2 and TRBJ2-1; 10 bases align to TRBD2. With V trimmed by 0 bases and J by 8 bases, 7 bases remained unmatched. CDR1 SGHAT and CDR2 FQNNGV come from the germline V gene. The CDR3 is 16 residues long. CDR3 amino acids: CASSLEALAGAHEQFF. The CDR3 DNA is TGTGCCAGCAGCTTAGAGGCGCTAGCGGGGGCCCATGAGCAGTTCTTC.

J is TRBJ1-2 and V is TRBV5-6; TRBD1 matches at 12 bases. The CDR3 sequence is 16 residues long. Germline CDR1 SGHDT, CDR2 YYEEEE. Trimming at V came to 2 bases and at J to 6 bases, leaving 8 bases not matched to a gene. This CDR3 is CASSFLPGQGAHGYTF. As DNA, the CDR3 is TGTGCCAGCAGCTTCCTACCGGGACAGGGGGCGCATGGCTACACCTTC. Full variable domain (remainder filled in from reference TRBV5-6 and TRBJ1-2): DAGVTQSPTHLIKTRGQQVTLRCSPKSGHDTVSWYQQALGQGPQFIFQYYEEEERQRGNFPDRFSGHQFPNYSSELNVNALLLGDSALYLCASSFLPGQGAHGYTFGSGTRLTVV.

At least ten counts were recorded for this clonotype. J is TRBJ1-3 and V is TRBV5-4; no firm D call. The V gene's germline CDR1 is SGHNT and CDR2 YYREEE (reference sequence). Trimming cost V 5 bases and J 0 bases, with 12 bases left between them. This CDR3 has 15 amino acids. The CDR3 protein is CASRIDGISGNTIYF. In DNA form, the CDR3 reads TGTGCCAGCAGAATCGACGGTATCTCTGGAAACACCATATATTTT. Complete variable domain (other parts from reference TRBV5-4 and TRBJ1-3): ETGVTQSPTHLIKTRGQQVTLRCSSQSGHNTVSWYQQALGQGPQFIFQYYREEENGRGNFPPRFSGLQFPNYSSELNVNALELDDSALYLCASRIDGISGNTIYFGEGSWLTVV.

This clonotype was recorded at least ten times. This rearrangement joins TRBV15 to TRBJ2-5; either TRBD1 or TRBD2 may supply D (6 bases each). The CDR3 totals 16 residues. In germline, CDR1 is LNHNV, CDR2 YYDKDF (reference sequence). The V end was cut by 0 bases, the J end by 7 bases, with 18 bases between. The CDR3 region is CATSRDQQGLARTQYF. Written as DNA, the CDR3 is TGTGCCACCAGCAGAGACCAACAGGGACTTGCGCGGACCCAGTACTTC.

This clonotype has at least ten counts. V gene TRBV7-2 combines with J gene TRBJ1-3, with TRBD1 identical over 8 bases. Germline assignment: CDR1 SGHTA and CDR2 FQGNSA. V trimming: 5 bases; J trimming: 3 bases; junction bases outside the gene matches: 9. CDR3 length: 16 residues. CDR3 sequence: CASSAGPDRVGNTIYF. CDR3 sequence (DNA): TGTGCCAGCAGCGCAGGTCCGGACAGGGTTGGAAACACCATATATTTT.

This clonotype was observed at least ten times. The rearrangement uses TRBV29-1 and TRBJ1-1, with D perhaps matching TRBD1 (6 bases). Germline CDR1 reads SQVTM; CDR2 reads ANQGSEA. Trimming cost V 5 bases and J 3 bases, with 10 bases left between them. The CDR3 contains 12 residues. The CDR3 bases are TGCAGCGTTCGGGACACTGACACTGAAGCTTTCTTT. It yields the protein CSVRDTDTEAFF.

This clonotype has a count of ten or more. The chain links TRBV5-5 to TRBJ1-1; TRBD1 aligns across 7 bases. Germline V gene lookup returns CDR1 SGHKS and CDR2 YYEKEE (reference sequence). After removal of 2 bases from V and 1 base from J, the junction contained 11 bases not matched to a gene. The CDR3 is made up of 17 amino acids. The CDR3 protein is CASSFDLPGQRNTEAFF. The CDR3 nucleotides read TGTGCCAGCAGCTTCGATCTACCGGGACAGAGGAACACTGAAGCTTTCTTT.

This clonotype qualifies as medium-sized. The chain uses TRBV7-8 and TRBJ1-3; D is possibly TRBD1 (6 bases). This CDR3 has 14 amino acids. The germline gives CDR1 SGHVS, CDR2 FQNEAQ. The V gene lost 5 bases and the J gene lost 4 bases, with 12 bases spanning the gap. CDR3 nucleotide sequence: TGTGCCAGCAGCATACAGGGAGACGGAAACACCATATATTTT. Its protein product is CASSIQGDGNTIYF.

In its sample, this clonotype was seen many times. CDR3 protein: CAISGGTYNEQFF. The CDR3 nucleotides are TGTGCCATCAGCGGGGGTACCTACAATGAGCAGTTCTTC. This sequence joins TRBV10-3 and TRBJ2-1; perhaps TRBD2 as D (6 bases). In germline, CDR1 is ENHRY, CDR2 SYGVKD. This CDR3 contains 13 residues. Trimming cost V 6 bases and J 2 bases, with 8 bases left between them.

At least ten counts were recorded for this clonotype. J is TRBJ1-4 and V is TRBV7-8; D ambiguous. The CDR3 is made up of 15 amino acids. Germline CDR1 SGHVS, CDR2 FQNEAQ. Trimming removed 1 base at V and 3 bases at J, with 9 bases between. CDR3 protein: CASSLGRLANEKLFF. The CDR3 DNA follows: TGTGCCAGCAGCTTAGGACGGTTAGCTAATGAAAAACTGTTTTTT.

This clonotype was counted at least ten times. The chain couples TRBV7-2 to TRBJ2-5; either TRBD1 or TRBD2 may supply D (6 bases each). This CDR3 is 15 amino acids long. In germline, CDR1 is SGHTA, CDR2 FQGNSA. The V and J ends lost 0 bases and 5 bases respectively, with 13 bases between them. The CDR3 loop reads CASSLAPGARETQYF. CDR3 in DNA: TGTGCCAGCAGCTTAGCGCCGGGGGCGCGGGAGACCCAGTACTTC.

This clonotype has at least ten counts. J is TRBJ2-2 and V is TRBV28; D remains unclear. CDR3 length: 12 residues. Trimming took off 6 bases at V and 5 bases at J, with 7 bases between the two ends. Germline-derived CDR1 and CDR2 are MDHEN and SYDVKM. CDR3 loop: CASSLRTGELFF. In nucleotides, the CDR3 is TGTGCCAGCAGCTTAAGGACCGGGGAGCTGTTTTTT.

The chain recombines TRBV20-1 with TRBJ2-3; D ambiguous. Germline values: CDR1 DFQATT, CDR2 SNEGSKA (reference sequence). CDR3 length: 11 amino acids. Between the trimmed V and J ends, which lost 6 bases and 1 base, there was a span of 5 bases. The CDR3 loop is CSADGTDTQYF. As DNA, the CDR3 is TGCAGTGCGGATGGCACAGATACGCAGTATTTT.

Comment on this clonotype: One end of the junction fails to match germline, which may point to a read error. This sequence joins TRBV5-1 and TRBJ2-7; 11 bases align to TRBD2. This CDR3 region has 15 residues. Germline CDR1 reads SGHRS; CDR2 reads YFSETQ. The DNA of the CDR3 is TGCCCCAGCAGCTTCGGGACTAGCGGAAATAACAAGCAGTACTTC. Amino acid sequence: CPSSFGTSGNNKQYF.

The chain carries TRBV7-9 and TRBJ2-1; D may be TRBD1 (6 bases). Trimming stripped 5 bases from V and 6 bases from J, with 11 bases between. Germline V CDR1 and CDR2: SEHNR, FQNEAQ (reference sequence). This CDR3 has 13 residues. The CDR3 loop reads CASSRTGINEQFF. The CDR3 region has the DNA TGTGCCAGCAGCCGAACAGGGATCAATGAGCAGTTCTTC.

This clonotype has at least ten counts. The rearrangement uses TRBV7-8 and TRBJ2-6; D ambiguous. Trimming stripped 5 bases from V and 4 bases from J, with 18 bases between. Germline V gene lookup returns CDR1 SGHVS and CDR2 FQNEAQ. The CDR3 contains 17 residues. The CDR3 spells CASSPLATLSGANVLTF. The CDR3, as DNA: TGTGCCAGCAGCCCGCTGGCCACGCTCTCGGGGGCCAACGTCCTGACTTTC.

The chain is built from TRBV18 and TRBJ1-2; 8 positions match TRBD1. The V and J ends lost 5 bases and 6 bases, in that order; junction bases with no gene match: 14. The CDR3 is 16 residues long. The V gene's germline CDR1 is KGHSH and CDR2 LQKENI. Here the CDR3 DNA reads TGTGCCAGCTCATCACGGGAAGACAGGGGTCGTAATGGCTACACCTTC. Protein product: CASSSREDRGRNGYTF.

In this sample, this clonotype turned up many times. The V and J genes are TRBV7-8 and TRBJ1-2, with D maybe TRBD1 (6 bases). CDR3 size: 13 residues. With 8 bases removed from V and 4 bases from J, the gap between germline ends came to 14 bases. Germline values: CDR1 SGHVS, CDR2 FQNEAQ. Here the CDR3 reads CASAYGQSYGYTF. The CDR3 DNA reads TGTGCCAGCGCCTACGGACAGAGCTATGGCTACACCTTC.

The table lists this clonotype with many counts. The rearrangement links TRBV24-1 to TRBJ2-4; D possibly matches TRBD1 or TRBD2 (7 bases each). The V gene lost 4 bases and the J gene lost 11 bases, with 26 bases spanning the gap. Looked up from germline, CDR1 is KGHDR and CDR2 is SFDVKD. This CDR3 contains 17 residues. The CDR3 DNA sequence: TGTGCCACCAGTGAGACCCCGGGACAGCGGGGAGACTGGGTTCAGTACTTC. Encoded protein: CATSETPGQRGDWVQYF.

This clonotype was picked up many times. V gene TRBV6-5 combines with J gene TRBJ2-6; 8 positions agree with TRBD1. The J segment lost 6 bases and the V segment lost 8 bases, leaving 9 bases of the junction unmatched. The germline CDR1 and CDR2 sequences are MNHEY and SVGAGI. CDR3 size: 15 residues. This CDR3 is CASSGGVREANVLTF. CDR3 DNA sequence: TGTGCCAGCTCAGGGGGCGTTCGAGAGGCCAACGTCCTGACTTTC.

In its sample, this clonotype was seen many times. J is TRBJ2-4 and V is TRBV7-9; TRBD2 might be the D (6 bases). CDR3 length: 14 residues. Germline CDR1 is SEHNR and CDR2 is FQNEAQ (reference sequence). The V end was cut by 3 bases, the J end by 10 bases, with 16 bases between. Here the CDR3 DNA reads TGTGCCAGCAGCTTCTTGGACCGACGGGGGATTCAGTACTTC. Translating gives CASSFLDRRGIQYF.

V gene TRBV9 combines with J gene TRBJ2-1; TRBD2 matches at 8 bases. Trimming cost V 3 bases and J 2 bases; bases outside gene matches: 4. Germline CDR1 reads SGDLS; CDR2 reads YYNGEE. CDR3 length equals 15 residues. The CDR3 here is CASSETSGTYNEQFF. The DNA of the CDR3 is TGTGCCAGCAGCGAAACTAGCGGCACCTACAATGAGCAGTTCTTC.